This TCR beta chain was found in a study of PD-1 blockade in classical Hodgkin lymphoma. Study in general: Patients got intravenous nivolumab 3 mg/kg every 2 weeks. Overall study findings and caveats: CD4+ TCR diversity rose significantly by C4D1, and CD8+ TCR diversity did not. Newly diagnosed patients had diversity similar to the baseline diversity of complete responders.

Each patient relapsed following autologous stem cell transplantation, and prior brentuximab vedotin exposure differed. Out of thawed PBMCs, magnetic negative selection purified CD4+ T cells. The V gene's germline CDR1 is MNHEY and CDR2 SVGAGI. This CDR3 contains 13 residues. V trimming: 7 bases; J trimming: 8 bases; junction bases outside the gene matches: 5. Note on this clone: Its specificity is unknown.

Measured with immunoSEQ multiplex PCR; TCRdb has only the in-frame clones, and not every one. The profile covers 17,000 or so clones, with about 82% appearing a single time and 1% taken by the ten largest. The J gene is TRBJ2-1, the V gene TRBV6-5; 10 bases align to TRBD2. Sequenced material: CD4+ T cells from blood, taken at baseline. The TCR was taken from a human donor with classical Hodgkin lymphoma. The CDR3 coding sequence is TGTGCCAGCATCCTGACTAGCGGGTATGAGCAGTTCTTC. This encodes CASILTSGYEQFF.